The T cell receptor (beta chain) under discussion was sequenced for a study of quantifying T cell responses using KT2 cells. Across the study: cDNA was made from DNase-treated RNA using alpha and beta constant primers. The T4 ligation step was estimated to exceed 8.5% efficiency under optimum conditions.

In regard to this clonotype: Its antigen is unknown.

The cDNA 3' end received a ligated oligonucleotide with a UMI. First-round PCR used 3 to 4 cycles and beta primers RC1.1 and RC1.2 covering TRBC1 and TRBC2. TCRdb fed the UMI-ligation and nested PCR reads into MiXCR, producing one record per CDR3 protein. The data hold tens of thousands of distinct CDR3 sequences, with 6% to 9.5% observed a single time. The sample is PBMC spiked with counted cells of clone KT2. A range of KT2-to-PBMC ratios was made using fixed PBMC numbers. This CDR3 contains 22 residues. Germline lookup yields CDR1 SEHNR and CDR2 FQNEAQ (reference sequence). J was trimmed by 0 bases and V by 8 bases; bases with no gene match: 19. Study-wide results and caveats: KT2 sequences were detected down to about one KT2 cell per 100,000 PBMC.

The sequenced sample was PBMCs spiked with cells of the T cell clone KT2. The sequence came from a human donor. V gene TRBV7-9 combines with J gene TRBJ2-1, with 16 bases lining up with TRBD2. DNA of the CDR3: TGTGCCAGCCCGCCCGGACCGGGAGGGACTAGCGGGGGGGCGGACTCCTACAATGAGCAGTTCTTC. This sequence encodes CASPPGPGGTSGGADSYNEQFF.